This is a list of T cell receptor beta chains from one sample in a study of blood T cell repertoires in COVID-19. Profiled with immunoSEQ multiplex PCR; TCRdb holds only in-frame clones, not every one. The repertoire has about 400,000 clones, roughly 91% of them found once; the top ten carry 1.7%. Sequencing was performed on PBMCs or T cells enriched from blood (not recorded which). These receptors were obtained from a woman aged 25 to 39 who had recovered from COVID-19. Both conserved end residues are part of each CDR3. The D gene is left open where the match is weak. Only some rows state a clone size, as once, few, many or a class for expanded clones.

clone size: NA
D gene: NA
J gene: TRBJ2-1
V gene: TRBV9
CDR3 protein: CASSVEARKLSEQFF
CDR3 DNA: TGTGCCAGCAGCGTAGAAGCCCGTAAGCTGTCTGAGCAGTTCTTC

clone size: NA
D gene: TRBD1
J gene: TRBJ1-2
V gene: TRBV19
CDR3 protein: CASSPDRTGGYGYTF
CDR3 DNA: TGTGCCAGTAGCCCCGACAGGACAGGGGGCTATGGCTACACCTTC

clone size: NA
D gene: TRBD2
J gene: TRBJ2-1
V gene: TRBV24-1
CDR3 protein: CATSEGLAGRYEQFF
CDR3 DNA: TGTGCCACCAGTGAGGGACTAGCGGGAAGGTATGAGCAGTTCTTC

clone size: NA
D gene: NA
J gene: TRBJ1-2
V gene: TRBV9
CDR3 protein: CASSVGAADYGYTF
CDR3 DNA: TGTGCCAGCAGCGTAGGGGCAGCCGACTATGGCTACACCTTC

clone size: once
D gene: TRBD2
J gene: TRBJ2-2
V gene: TRBV18
CDR3 protein: CASSPLLAGGTGELFF
CDR3 DNA: TGTGCCAGCTCACCATTACTAGCGGGAGGAACCGGGGAGCTGTTTTTT

clone size: NA
D gene: TRBD1
J gene: TRBJ1-4
V gene: TRBV7-6
CDR3 protein: CASSRGTGTNEKLFF
CDR3 DNA: TGTGCCAGCAGTCGGGGGACAGGAACGAATGAAAAACTGTTTTTT

clone size: NA
D gene: NA
J gene: TRBJ2-1
V gene: TRBV21-1
CDR3 protein: CASAGTSGKHDNEQFF
CDR3 DNA: TGTGCCAGCGCTGGGACTAGCGGAAAACACGACAATGAGCAGTTCTTC

clone size: NA
D gene: TRBD2
J gene: TRBJ2-5
V gene: TRBV28
CDR3 protein: CASSLGQVQGGQETQYF
CDR3 DNA: TGTGCCAGCAGTTTAGGGCAGGTCCAGGGAGGGCAAGAGACCCAGTACTTC

clone size: NA
D gene: TRBD1
J gene: TRBJ1-5
V gene: TRBV6-2/TRBV6-3
CDR3 protein: CASSYTRTGGPQPQHF
CDR3 DNA: TGTGCCAGCAGTTATACCCGGACAGGGGGGCCGCAGCCCCAGCATTTT

clone size: NA
D gene: NA
J gene: TRBJ1-3
V gene: TRBV7-6
CDR3 protein: CASSFMAAYSGNTIYF
CDR3 DNA: TGTGCCAGCAGCTTTATGGCGGCATACTCTGGAAACACCATATATTTT

clone size: NA
D gene: NA
J gene: TRBJ1-4
V gene: TRBV10-3
CDR3 protein: CAVFNRENEKLFF
CDR3 DNA: TGTGCCGTTTTTAACAGGGAGAATGAAAAACTGTTTTTT

clone size: NA
D gene: TRBD1
J gene: TRBJ2-2
V gene: TRBV19
CDR3 protein: CASSMSYGTVFNGELFF
CDR3 DNA: TGTGCCAGTAGTATGTCTTACGGGACAGTGTTCAACGGGGAGCTGTTTTTT

clone size: once
D gene: TRBD1
J gene: TRBJ2-7
V gene: TRBV11-2
CDR3 protein: CASSLTGVGMGEQYF
CDR3 DNA: TGTGCCAGCAGCCTCACAGGGGTGGGTATGGGGGAGCAGTACTTC

clone size: NA
D gene: TRBD1
J gene: TRBJ2-3
V gene: TRBV2
CDR3 protein: CASSYDRGQDTQYF
CDR3 DNA: TGTGCCAGCAGTTACGACAGGGGGCAAGATACGCAGTATTTT

clone size: NA
D gene: NA
J gene: TRBJ2-1
V gene: TRBV27
CDR3 protein: CASRERLHNEQFF
CDR3 DNA: TGTGCCAGCAGGGAGCGGCTACACAATGAGCAGTTCTTC

clone size: NA
D gene: TRBD1
J gene: TRBJ1-2
V gene: TRBV19
CDR3 protein: CASSIGLTGDYGYTF
CDR3 DNA: TGTGCCAGTAGTATAGGGCTCACAGGGGACTATGGCTACACCTTC

clone size: NA
D gene: TRBD1
J gene: TRBJ1-1
V gene: TRBV2
CDR3 protein: CASSGQGAVEAFF
CDR3 DNA: TGTGCCAGCAGTGGGCAGGGGGCGGTTGAAGCTTTCTTT

clone size: once
D gene: NA
J gene: TRBJ2-1
V gene: TRBV11-1
CDR3 protein: CASIPAAGGLFNEQFF
CDR3 DNA: TGTGCCAGCATCCCAGCGGCAGGGGGGCTTTTCAATGAGCAGTTCTTC

clone size: NA
D gene: NA
J gene: TRBJ1-2
V gene: TRBV7-2
CDR3 protein: CASSQTRDYGYTF
CDR3 DNA: TGTGCCAGCAGTCAGACACGAGATTATGGCTACACCTTC

clone size: NA
D gene: TRBD2
J gene: TRBJ2-1
V gene: TRBV15
CDR3 protein: CATSRGGSSYNEQFF
CDR3 DNA: TGTGCCACCAGCAGGGGGGGGAGCTCCTACAATGAGCAGTTCTTC

clone size: NA
D gene: TRBD2
J gene: TRBJ2-7
V gene: TRBV19
CDR3 protein: CASSIDSSSGLRSYEQYF
CDR3 DNA: TGTGCCAGTAGTATAGATAGTTCTAGCGGCCTCAGATCCTACGAGCAGTACTTC

clone size: NA
D gene: NA
J gene: TRBJ2-2
V gene: TRBV11-3
CDR3 protein: CASSLSGVAGELFF
CDR3 DNA: TGTGCCAGCAGCTTATCCGGGGTCGCCGGGGAGCTGTTTTTT

clone size: NA
D gene: NA
J gene: TRBJ1-2
V gene: TRBV2
CDR3 protein: CASSESRGNYGYTF
CDR3 DNA: TGTGCCAGCAGTGAGTCCAGGGGTAACTATGGCTACACCTTC

clone size: NA
D gene: NA
J gene: TRBJ1-3
V gene: TRBV30
CDR3 protein: CAWSVNRRDTIYF
CDR3 DNA: TGTGCCTGGAGTGTAAACAGGAGGGACACCATATATTTT

clone size: NA
D gene: TRBD2
J gene: TRBJ2-4
V gene: TRBV4-2
CDR3 protein: CASSQRIAGGNIQYF
CDR3 DNA: TGTGCCAGCAGCCAACGAATAGCGGGGGGCAACATTCAGTACTTC

clone size: NA
D gene: NA
J gene: TRBJ2-3
V gene: TRBV5-8
CDR3 protein: CASSFGEGTDTQYF
CDR3 DNA: TGTGCCAGCAGCTTCGGGGAAGGCACAGATACGCAGTATTTT

clone size: NA
D gene: TRBD1
J gene: TRBJ1-1
V gene: TRBV30
CDR3 protein: CAWSLDRGGTEAFF
CDR3 DNA: TGTGCCTGGAGCCTCGACAGGGGTGGGACTGAAGCTTTCTTT

clone size: NA
D gene: TRBD1
J gene: TRBJ1-1
V gene: TRBV3-1/TRBV3-2
CDR3 protein: CASRRQGAPNTEAFF
CDR3 DNA: TGTGCCAGCAGACGACAGGGGGCGCCGAACACTGAAGCTTTCTTT

clone size: NA
D gene: TRBD1
J gene: TRBJ1-4
V gene: TRBV7-2
CDR3 protein: CASSWDRDSEKLFF
CDR3 DNA: TGTGCCAGCAGCTGGGACAGGGATAGCGAAAAACTGTTTTTT

clone size: NA
D gene: TRBD1
J gene: TRBJ1-2
V gene: TRBV4-1
CDR3 protein: CASSRVRTGALEGYTF
CDR3 DNA: TGCGCCAGCAGCCGGGTTCGGACAGGGGCGTTGGAAGGCTACACCTTC

clone size: once
D gene: NA
J gene: TRBJ1-3
V gene: TRBV9
CDR3 protein: CASSARGIGNTIYF
CDR3 DNA: TGTGCCAGCAGCGCTAGGGGAATCGGAAACACCATATATTTT

clone size: few
D gene: TRBD1
J gene: TRBJ1-2
V gene: TRBV30
CDR3 protein: CACKDRGLYGYTF
CDR3 DNA: TGTGCCTGTAAAGACAGGGGGCTTTATGGCTACACCTTC

clone size: NA
D gene: NA
J gene: TRBJ2-1
V gene: TRBV28
CDR3 protein: CASSLTQVAGEQFF
CDR3 DNA: TGTGCCAGCAGTTTAACACAGGTGGCTGGTGAGCAGTTCTTC

clone size: NA
D gene: TRBD2
J gene: TRBJ2-2
V gene: TRBV28
CDR3 protein: CASRSGGDTGELFF
CDR3 DNA: TGTGCCAGCAGGTCGGGGGGGGACACCGGGGAGCTGTTTTTT

clone size: NA
D gene: TRBD2
J gene: TRBJ2-7
V gene: TRBV6-5
CDR3 protein: CASRVSGISEQYF
CDR3 DNA: TGTGCCAGCAGGGTTAGCGGGATTAGCGAGCAGTACTTC

clone size: NA
D gene: NA
J gene: TRBJ1-2
V gene: TRBV2
CDR3 protein: CASRGGGLSNGYTF
CDR3 DNA: TGTGCCAGCAGGGGAGGGGGGCTCTCTAATGGCTACACCTTC

clone size: NA
D gene: NA
J gene: TRBJ1-1
V gene: TRBV21-1
CDR3 protein: CASSKSTGGGSGAFF
CDR3 DNA: TGTGCCAGCAGCAAATCCACAGGGGGGGGCTCTGGGGCTTTCTTT

clone size: NA
D gene: NA
J gene: TRBJ2-3
V gene: TRBV7-9
CDR3 protein: CASTNVDTQYF
CDR3 DNA: TGTGCCAGCACCAACGTCGATACGCAGTATTTT

clone size: NA
D gene: NA
J gene: TRBJ2-5
V gene: TRBV5-1
CDR3 protein: CASSLASGIQVTQYF
CDR3 DNA: TGCGCCAGCAGCTTGGCTTCCGGGATTCAGGTGACCCAGTACTTC

clone size: NA
D gene: NA
J gene: TRBJ1-2
V gene: TRBV11-2
CDR3 protein: CASSLAAGSLYGYTF
CDR3 DNA: TGTGCCAGCAGCTTAGCGGCAGGGTCCCTCTATGGCTACACCTTC

clone size: NA
D gene: TRBD2
J gene: TRBJ2-7
V gene: TRBV4-1
CDR3 protein: CASSQDFLAGGQDEQYF
CDR3 DNA: TGCGCCAGCAGCCAAGATTTCCTAGCGGGAGGGCAAGACGAGCAGTACTTC

clone size: NA
D gene: NA
J gene: TRBJ1-2
V gene: TRBV7-9
CDR3 protein: CASSLQGITNYGYTF
CDR3 DNA: TGTGCCAGCAGCTTACAGGGAATCACTAACTATGGCTACACCTTC

clone size: NA
D gene: NA
J gene: TRBJ2-7
V gene: TRBV24-1
CDR3 protein: CATSETSSRKYEQYF
CDR3 DNA: TGTGCCACCAGTGAAACTAGTTCCCGCAAATACGAGCAGTACTTC

clone size: once
D gene: NA
J gene: TRBJ1-5
V gene: TRBV28
CDR3 protein: CASSFRLSQHF
CDR3 DNA: TGTGCCAGCAGTTTTCGTTTATCCCAGCATTTT

clone size: NA
D gene: TRBD1
J gene: TRBJ1-5
V gene: TRBV12-5
CDR3 protein: CASGQVWTGNSNQPQHF
CDR3 DNA: TGTGCTAGTGGCCAGGTCTGGACAGGTAATAGCAATCAGCCCCAGCATTTT

clone size: NA
D gene: NA
J gene: TRBJ2-1
V gene: TRBV10-3
CDR3 protein: CAISEYPGYNEQFF
CDR3 DNA: TGTGCCATCAGTGAGTATCCGGGCTACAATGAGCAGTTCTTC

clone size: few
D gene: TRBD2
J gene: TRBJ2-2
V gene: TRBV9
CDR3 protein: CASSSGGPNTGELFF
CDR3 DNA: TGTGCCAGCAGTAGCGGGGGCCCGAACACCGGGGAGCTGTTTTTT

clone size: NA
D gene: NA
J gene: TRBJ1-1
V gene: TRBV5-1
CDR3 protein: CASSLAGRGATTEAFF
CDR3 DNA: TGCGCCAGCAGCTTGGCCGGCCGGGGGGCGACAACTGAAGCTTTCTTT

clone size: once
D gene: NA
J gene: TRBJ2-7
V gene: TRBV5-1
CDR3 protein: CASSLGTHLTTDEQYF
CDR3 DNA: TGCGCCAGCAGCTTGGGGACTCATCTTACAACCGACGAGCAGTACTTC

clone size: NA
D gene: NA
J gene: TRBJ2-2
V gene: TRBV18
CDR3 protein: CASSPRTGITGELFF
CDR3 DNA: TGTGCCAGCTCACCACGAACAGGGATTACCGGGGAGCTGTTTTTT